The sequence of this T cell receptor beta chain was determined in a study of shared clonotypes between healthy human individuals. V lost 0 bases and J 0 bases, leaving 28 bases between the germline ends. CDR3 length: 22 amino acids. In germline, CDR1 is MNHNS, CDR2 SASEGT. Generated by immunoSEQ multiplex PCR, the TCRdb table keeps only in-frame clones and is missing some. Among millions of clones, over 85% were seen once, and the ten largest hold 0.1% to 0.15%. The specimen was naive CD4+ T cells sorted from blood. The sample's subset: CD45RA+ positively selected. The genes are TRBV6-1 and TRBJ2-3; D may be TRBD2 (7 bases). The receptor was isolated from a young man in good health. The CDR3 region is CASSEAILRRTGGVSSTDTQYF. In nucleotides, the CDR3 is TGTGCCAGCAGTGAAGCGATCTTGAGAAGAACGGGGGGCGTCTCTAGCACAGATACGCAGTATTTT.